The 2 T cell receptor beta chains below all came from one sample that was sequenced in a study of CD8 T cells in ankylosing spondylitis. Study-wide results and limits: A TCR beta motif of under 10 highly homologous variants seemed to mark ankylosing spondylitis blood.

Antigens of these TCRs are unknown. Using its own MiXCR run on the 5' RACE reads, TCRdb lists one record per CDR3 protein. This table holds roughly 490,000 distinct CDR3 sequences, approximately 5% found once. The sequencing sample was made of blood, either unsorted or a sorted T cell fraction (not recorded which). Receptors were obtained from a male donor with ankylosing spondylitis.

This clonotype was picked up many times. The V and J genes are TRBV9 and TRBJ2-2; TRBD1 aligns across 7 bases. From germline, CDR1 is SGDLS and CDR2 YYNGEE. The CDR3 is made up of 15 amino acids. The trim removed 3 bases at V and 0 bases at J, leaving 2 bases unmatched. This CDR3 is CASSGQGPNTGELFF. CDR3 in DNA: TGTGCCAGCAGCGGACAGGGCCCGAACACCGGGGAGCTGTTTTTT.

This clonotype was observed at least ten times. The genes are TRBV9 and TRBJ1-2; no definite D call. V was cut by 1 base and J by 7 bases, with 17 bases left in between. This CDR3 spans 15 amino acids. Germline V lookup: CDR1 SGDLS, CDR2 YYNGEE. CDR3 nucleotides: TGTGCCAGCAGCGTACCTGGGAGCACCCCTGTTGGCTACACCTTC. Its translation is CASSVPGSTPVGYTF.